This entry is about one T cell receptor beta chain. What it recognizes is unknown. CDR1 and CDR2 (germline): SGHNT, YENEEA. V was clipped by 0 bases and J by 0 bases, with 5 bases between them. CDR3 length: 15 amino acids. Each CDR3 protein is one row after TCRdb ran MiXCR on the reads. The sample holds a few hundred thousand distinct CDR3 sequences, roughly 43% seen once. The data originate from a study of T cell repertoires in cytomegalovirus infection. About the research overall: Newly reported HLA-C-restricted and thoroughly characterized HLA-B-restricted CMV epitopes were employed. From public TCR beta signatures came an indication of both CMV infection and matching HLA type. Study-level points and caveats: Adding up the frequency of public TCR beta families identified people who carried CMV plus the relevant HLA. Clonotype analysis showed dominance of the ex vivo response by HLA-C-restricted CMV-specific TCR beta clonotypes.

This sequence joins TRBV11-3 and TRBJ2-2; D ambiguous. The source material was cultured PBMCs, sampled from culture after CMV antigen stimulation. This TCR was sampled from a human donor in good health (CMV status not recorded). Some clones in this sample may be carry-over from other donors' samples. In DNA form, the CDR3 reads TGTGCCAGCAGCTTAGACAGCGCGAACACCGGGGAGCTGTTTTTT. Translating it yields CASSLDSANTGELFF.